This T cell receptor beta chain was sequenced during a study of cytomegalovirus exposure and HLA in healthy donors. Comments on this clone: Its antigen is still unknown.

The PCR contained 60 Vbeta and 13 Jbeta primers. Profiled with immunoSEQ multiplex PCR; TCRdb holds only in-frame clones, not every one. Among 150,000 to 200,000 clones listed, over 70% were seen once. CDR3 length: 12 amino acids. Trimming at V came to 5 bases and at J to 14 bases, leaving 7 bases not matched to a gene. Germline loops: CDR1 MNHEY, CDR2 SMNVEV (reference sequence). Study-wide points: Association of 16,951 TCR beta sequences with HLA alleles was found at 0.05 false discovery rate in a later analysis. Among TCR beta chains, those listed as cytomegalovirus-associated numbered roughly 150. Sequencing artifact likely explains a cluster of highly shared sequence variants.

The origin of this receptor is a man aged 30 to 39 in good health and CMV-seropositive. The source material was PBMCs. This chain links TRBV27 with TRBJ2-3, with 10 bases that match TRBD1. CDR3 protein: CASSRPGQGWYF. In nucleotides, the CDR3 is TGTGCCAGCAGTAGGCCGGGACAGGGGTGGTATTTT.